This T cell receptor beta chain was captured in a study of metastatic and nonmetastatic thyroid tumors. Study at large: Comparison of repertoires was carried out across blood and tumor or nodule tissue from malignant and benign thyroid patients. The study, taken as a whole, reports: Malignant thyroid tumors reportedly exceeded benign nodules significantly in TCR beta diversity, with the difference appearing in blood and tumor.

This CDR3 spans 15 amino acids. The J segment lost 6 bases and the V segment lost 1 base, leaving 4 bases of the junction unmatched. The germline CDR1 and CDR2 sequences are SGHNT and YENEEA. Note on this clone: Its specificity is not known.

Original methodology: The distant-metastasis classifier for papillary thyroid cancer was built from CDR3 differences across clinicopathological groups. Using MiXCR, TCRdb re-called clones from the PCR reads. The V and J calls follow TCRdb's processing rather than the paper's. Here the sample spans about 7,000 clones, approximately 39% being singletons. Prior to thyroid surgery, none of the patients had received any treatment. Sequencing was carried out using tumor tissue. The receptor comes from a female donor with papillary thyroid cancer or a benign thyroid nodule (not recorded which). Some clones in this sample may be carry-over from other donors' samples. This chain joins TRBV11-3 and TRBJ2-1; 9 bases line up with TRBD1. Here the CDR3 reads CASSLGTGDINEQFF. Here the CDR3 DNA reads TGTGCCAGCAGCTTAGGGACAGGGGATATCAATGAGCAGTTCTTC.